This T cell receptor beta chain stems from a study of T cell responses to AZD1222 COVID-19 vaccine. Points from the study as a whole: The repertoires were collected only after the peak T cell response. Spike-specific TCR breadth and depth grew following two AZD1222 doses. Among vaccine-associated CD4 TCRs, coverage spanned spike, with dominance at 160-218 and 743-854. Donors in the cohort were predominantly white British and more often female, and clonal diversity was possibly underestimated.

On this clone itself: Its antigen is unknown.

Generated by immunoSEQ multiplex PCR, the TCRdb table keeps only in-frame clones and is missing some. The sample holds about 150,000 clones, 85% to 95% seen once. Sequenced here: peripheral blood, sampled on day 0 of AZD1222 vaccination. This receptor was taken from an adult in good health.

The CDR3, as DNA: TGTGCCAGCAGTCTAGACAGCGTCACTGAAGCTTTCTTT. Protein product: CASSLDSVTEAFF. The rearrangement joins TRBV12-3 or TRBV12-4 to TRBJ1-1, with D perhaps TRBD1 (5 bases). The CDR3 covers 13 residues. The ends were cut back, 5 bases at V and 4 bases at J, with 11 bases in the middle.